This TCR beta chain was retrieved from a study of beta chain features in type 1 diabetes. Overall study: No age, gender or cell yield differences were seen between patients and healthy donors. Overall study findings and caveats: Type 1 diabetes patients showed a moderate but significant shortening of TCRB CDR3s in all four CD4+ subsets. The study notes PCR might favor shorter templates equally in patients and controls. Fewer insertions but more deletions were seen at VDJ junctions in type 1 diabetes patients.

From germline, CDR1 is SGHRS and CDR2 YFSETQ. V lost 0 bases, J lost 2 bases, and 8 bases lay in between. This CDR3 comprises 14 residues. As every portion of the isolated RNA was reverse transcribed, the sequencing read expressed TCRB transcripts. Roughly 3.6 million reads on average were seen across naive, central memory and regulatory T cell samples. Measured with immunoSEQ multiplex PCR; TCRdb has only the in-frame clones, and not every one. The sample records around 250,000 clones, roughly 22% being singletons. This clone has only a few counts. No antigen is known for it. The source is a woman between 40 and 50 years old with type 1 diabetes. The sequenced material came from naive CD4+ T cells from blood. The V gene is TRBV5-1, the J gene TRBJ1-1; D perhaps matches TRBD1 (6 bases). In DNA form, the CDR3 reads TGCGCCAGCAGCTTGGAGGGGGAAAACACTGAAGCTTTCTTT. Its protein is CASSLEGENTEAFF.